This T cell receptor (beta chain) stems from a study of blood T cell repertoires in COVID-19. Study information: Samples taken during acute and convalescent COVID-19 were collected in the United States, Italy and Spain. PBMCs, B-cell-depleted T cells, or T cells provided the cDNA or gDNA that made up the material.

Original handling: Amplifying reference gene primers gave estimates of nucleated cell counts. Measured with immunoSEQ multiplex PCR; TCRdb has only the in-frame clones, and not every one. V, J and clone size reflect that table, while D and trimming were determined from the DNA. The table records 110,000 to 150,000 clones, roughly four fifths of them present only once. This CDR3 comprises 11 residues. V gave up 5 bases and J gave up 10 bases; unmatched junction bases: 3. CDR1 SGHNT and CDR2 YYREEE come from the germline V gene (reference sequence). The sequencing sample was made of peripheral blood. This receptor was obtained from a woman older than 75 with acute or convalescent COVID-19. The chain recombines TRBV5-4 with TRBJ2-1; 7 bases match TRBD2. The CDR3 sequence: CASRSAGEQFF. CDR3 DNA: TGTGCCAGCAGATCAGCGGGGGAGCAGTTCTTC.